This TCR beta chain was sequenced for a study of immune cell composition in non-small cell lung cancer. General study results and limits: Dominant in vivo tumour-associated clones were not shown to share tumour-reactive sequences.

This clone was observed a handful of times. Its antigen is not identified. The CDR3 spans 15 residues. V was cut by 1 base and J by 9 bases, with 13 bases left in between. CDR1 SEHNR and CDR2 FQNEAQ come from the germline V gene (reference sequence). Sequencing was performed with immunoSEQ multiplex PCR; in TCRdb, only in-frame clones are kept and a portion is missing. The sample carries roughly 15,000 clones, roughly 69% recorded once. The V and J genes are TRBV7-9 and TRBJ1-6; possible D gene TRBD1, 6 bases. The TCR sequence derives from a human donor with non-small cell lung cancer. Input material: lung tumor tissue. CDR3 nucleotide sequence: TGTGCCAGCAGCTTAGGCGCTAGGGGGAGTTCACCCCTCCACTTT. This codes for CASSLGARGSSPLHF.